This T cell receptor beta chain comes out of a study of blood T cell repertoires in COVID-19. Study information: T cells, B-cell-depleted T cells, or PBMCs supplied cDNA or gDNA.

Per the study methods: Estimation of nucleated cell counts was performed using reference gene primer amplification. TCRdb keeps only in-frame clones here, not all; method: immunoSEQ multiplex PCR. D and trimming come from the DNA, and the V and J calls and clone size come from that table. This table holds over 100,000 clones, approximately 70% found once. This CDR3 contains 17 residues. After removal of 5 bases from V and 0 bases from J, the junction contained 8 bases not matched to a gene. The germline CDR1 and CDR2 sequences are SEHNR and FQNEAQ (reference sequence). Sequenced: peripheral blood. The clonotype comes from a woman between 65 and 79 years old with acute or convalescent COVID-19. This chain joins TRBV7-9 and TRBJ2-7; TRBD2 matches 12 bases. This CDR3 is CASSLGLAGKSSYEQYF. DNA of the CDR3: TGTGCCAGCAGCCTCGGACTAGCGGGGAAAAGCTCCTACGAGCAGTACTTC.